The 30 T cell receptor beta chains given below trace back to one sample, sequenced in a study of radiotherapy plus CTLA-4 blockade in lung cancer. Sequenced by immunoSEQ multiplex PCR; TCRdb stores in-frame clones only, minus some. There are some 67,000 clones in the sample; roughly 76% occur only once, and 15% to 20% lies in the top ten. Specimen: peripheral blood, collected from a patient treated with radiotherapy plus ipilimumab. The receptors come from a human donor with non-small cell lung cancer whose response to radiotherapy plus ipilimumab could not be evaluated. Some clones in this sample may be carry-over from other donors' samples.

This sequence joins TRBV5-4 and TRBJ2-7; possible D gene TRBD1, 5 bases. V lost 1 base and J 7 bases, leaving 15 bases between the germline ends. The CDR3 covers 14 residues. Looked up from germline, CDR1 is SGHNT and CDR2 is YYREEE (reference sequence). The CDR3 nucleotides are TGTGCCAGCAGCTTGTCACAGGCGCTCGGGGAGCAGTACTTC. Its translation: CASSLSQALGEQYF.

This rearrangement joins TRBV2 to TRBJ1-5; D unclear. Trimming removed 7 bases from V and 0 bases from J, with 10 bases in between. Germline values: CDR1 SNHLY, CDR2 FYNNEI. This CDR3 is built from 14 residues. This chain's CDR3 is CASTGLYSNQPQHF. The CDR3 DNA sequence: TGTGCCAGCACCGGTTTATATAGCAATCAGCCCCAGCATTTT. Supplemented by reference TRBV2 and TRBJ1-5, the full variable domain reads EPEVTQTPSHQVTQMGQEVILRCVPISNHLYFYWYRQILGQKVEFLVSFYNNEISEKSEIFDDQFSVERPDGSNFTLKIRSTKLEDSAMYFCASTGLYSNQPQHFGDGTRLSIL.

The chain is built from TRBV29-1 and TRBJ2-3; D gene uncertain. This CDR3 region has 13 residues. Germline V gene data show CDR1 as SQVTM and CDR2 as ANQGSEA. V was shortened by 4 bases and J by 4 bases, with 12 bases between the two germline ends. CDR3: CSVVWQTSDTQYF. The CDR3 DNA reads TGCAGCGTTGTCTGGCAGACTTCAGATACGCAGTATTTT.

J is TRBJ2-1 and V is TRBV9, with 8 bases lining up with TRBD1. CDR3 size: 16 residues. The ends lost 0 bases at V and 6 bases at J; junction bases unmatched: 8. Germline CDR1 reads SGDLS; CDR2 reads YYNGEE. In DNA form, the CDR3 reads TGTGCCAGCAGCGTAGGACCGGGACAGGAATTCAATGAGCAGTTCTTC. Its translation is CASSVGPGQEFNEQFF.

The chain links TRBV6-1 to TRBJ2-3, with TRBD1 matching over 7 bases. There are 14 residues in the CDR3. The V gene's germline CDR1 is MNHNS and CDR2 SASEGT. V lost 8 bases and J lost 2; bases outside the gene matches: 7. The CDR3 DNA reads TGTGCCAGCGGCCACAGGGGCAACACAGATACGCAGTATTTT. Translating it yields CASGHRGNTDTQYF.

The chain uses TRBV9 and TRBJ1-5, with D perhaps TRBD1 (5 bases). Trimming took off 4 bases at V and 5 bases at J, with 10 bases between the two ends. The CDR3 extends over 13 amino acids. Germline CDR1 is SGDLS and CDR2 is YYNGEE. The CDR3 bases are TGTGCCAGCAGCCCAGGGTTCCATCAGCCCCAGCATTTT. It codes for CASSPGFHQPQHF.

Of note for this clone: Other DNA sequences in the sample encode the same CDR3. The gene calls are TRBV4-1 and TRBJ1-6; D might be TRBD1 (5 bases). The CDR3 spans 19 residues. The germline V gene has CDR1 MGHRA and CDR2 YSYEKL. Trimming stripped 0 bases from V and 3 bases from J, with 18 bases between. The CDR3 DNA follows: TGCGCCAGCAGCCAAGAAGGCCCCTATGCAGGGAACTATAATTCACCCCTCCACTTT. Translation gives CASSQEGPYAGNYNSPLHF.

The rearrangement links TRBV7-6 to TRBJ1-1, with D possibly TRBD1 on 5 matching bases. Trimming removed 1 base from V and 1 base from J, with 10 bases in between. Germline CDR1 SGHVS, CDR2 FNYEAQ. CDR3 size: 15 residues. CDR3 sequence reads: CASSLEGIENTEAFF. DNA of the CDR3: TGTGCCAGCAGCTTAGAGGGGATAGAGAACACTGAAGCTTTCTTT.

Judged by abundance, this clone is medium-sized. The chain joins TRBV4-1 to TRBJ1-4; D gene ambiguous. V shed 3 bases and J shed 4 bases, with 12 bases lying between them. CDR1 is MGHRA and CDR2 is YSYEKL in the germline V gene. The CDR3 loop spans 15 amino acids. DNA for the CDR3: TGCGCCAGCAGCCACACACAGAGCCTTAATGAAAAACTGTTTTTT. Translation: CASSHTQSLNEKLFF.

The V gene is TRBV28, the J gene TRBJ1-2, with no clear D. In germline, CDR1 is MDHEN, CDR2 SYDVKM. The CDR3 covers 16 residues. Trimming took 3 bases from V and 8 from J, leaving 22 bases between them. The CDR3 sequence is CASSLQKERRGEGYTF. CDR3 DNA sequence: TGTGCCAGCAGTTTGCAAAAGGAACGTAGAGGCGAGGGCTACACCTTC.

The chain links TRBV11-1 to TRBJ2-5, with 8 bases identical to TRBD1. This CDR3 has 17 amino acids. Germline V gives CDR1 SGHAT, CDR2 FQDESV (reference sequence). With V trimmed by 5 bases and J by 2 bases, 13 bases remained unmatched. The chain's CDR3 is CASSHGAGTGGQETQYF. DNA for the CDR3: TGTGCCAGCAGCCATGGGGCGGGAACAGGGGGGCAAGAGACCCAGTACTTC.

J is TRBJ1-5 and V is TRBV2, with a possible D match to TRBD1 (6 bases). This CDR3 region has 15 residues. Germline V gene lookup returns CDR1 SNHLY and CDR2 FYNNEI. The V and J ends lost 6 bases and 3 bases respectively, with 15 bases between them. CDR3 bases: TGTGCCAGCAGCCCGGGGAGGGGGAACAATCAGCCCCAGCATTTT. This gives the protein CASSPGRGNNQPQHF.

The rearrangement links TRBV4-2 to TRBJ2-7, with 7 bases aligning to TRBD1. V lost 0 bases and J lost 4; bases outside the gene matches: 6. This CDR3 spans 15 amino acids. Germline values: CDR1 LGHNA, CDR2 YNFKEQ. The CDR3 loop is CASSQERNRGYEQYF. The CDR3 DNA reads as TGTGCCAGCAGCCAAGAGAGGAACAGGGGTTACGAGCAGTACTTC.

This chain uses TRBV5-1 with TRBJ1-4; no clear D gene. V lost 2 bases and J 0 bases, leaving 8 bases between the germline ends. CDR1 SGHRS and CDR2 YFSETQ come from the germline V gene. The length of the CDR3 is 15 residues. CDR3 nucleotide sequence: TGCGCCAGCAGCTTCGGAGGAGCAACTAATGAAAAACTGTTTTTT. Protein: CASSFGGATNEKLFF.

This clone appeared a single time. V gene TRBV5-1 combines with J gene TRBJ2-7; 7 bases are a match to TRBD1. Losses at the gene ends were 3 bases for V and 2 bases for J; bases not matched to a gene: 11. The CDR3 contains 16 residues. CDR1 SGHRS and CDR2 YFSETQ come from the germline V gene. Here the CDR3 reads CASSSRSGTAPYEQYF. Here the CDR3 DNA reads TGCGCCAGCAGCTCCCGTTCCGGGACAGCCCCCTACGAGCAGTACTTC. Complete variable domain (other parts from reference TRBV5-1 and TRBJ2-7): KAGVTQTPRYLIKTRGQQVTLSCSPISGHRSVSWYQQTPGQGLQFLFEYFSETQRNKGNFPGRFSGRQFSNSRSEMNVSTLELGDSALYLCASSSRSGTAPYEQYFGPGTRLTVT.

The chain combines TRBV15 with TRBJ2-7; TRBD2 might be the D (6 bases). There are 13 residues in the CDR3. The germline V gene has CDR1 LNHNV and CDR2 YYDKDF (reference sequence). The V and J ends lost 4 bases and 1 base respectively, with 8 bases between them. CDR3 protein: CATSTGVSYEQYF. The CDR3 DNA reads TGTGCCACCAGCACGGGGGTATCCTACGAGCAGTACTTC.

The genes are TRBV27 and TRBJ2-1, with D possibly TRBD2 on 6 matching bases. The CDR3 contains 17 residues. Germline lookup yields CDR1 MNHEY and CDR2 SMNVEV (reference sequence). Between the trimmed V and J ends, which lost 4 bases and 0 bases, there was a span of 16 bases. In DNA, the CDR3 is TGTGCCAGCAGTTCAAACCCGGGGGACTTCTCCTACAATGAGCAGTTCTTC. Translating it yields CASSSNPGDFSYNEQFF.

In DNA, the CDR3 is TGCGCCAGCAGCGAGGGACAGGGCCCTGAGCAGTTCTTC. The encoded protein is CASSEGQGPEQFF. The chain joins TRBV5-1 to TRBJ2-1; 9 bases align to TRBD1. J gave up 9 bases and V 4 bases, and 5 bases lay outside the gene matches. This CDR3 contains 13 residues. Germline loops: CDR1 SGHRS, CDR2 YFSETQ.

The V gene is TRBV5-1, the J gene TRBJ1-2; no reliable D call. Germline CDR1 reads SGHRS; CDR2 reads YFSETQ. V lost 3 bases and J 7 bases, leaving 13 bases between the germline ends. The CDR3 runs to 13 residues. CDR3 DNA: TGCGCCAGCAGCTCCGAGACTCCGGGTGGCTACACCTTC. Protein product: CASSSETPGGYTF.

The chain carries TRBV5-1 and TRBJ1-4; D might be TRBD1 (5 bases). Trimming stripped 0 bases from V and 0 bases from J, with 6 bases between. CDR1 and CDR2 (germline): SGHRS, YFSETQ. This CDR3 comprises 15 residues. CDR3 in DNA: TGCGCCAGCAGCTTGGGGGGGGCAACTAATGAAAAACTGTTTTTT. Translated: CASSLGGATNEKLFF.

The chain combines TRBV6-1 with TRBJ1-6; D is possibly TRBD1 (5 bases). V was trimmed by 3 bases and J by 5 bases, leaving 14 bases between them. The CDR3 length is 16 residues. Germline assignment: CDR1 MNHNS and CDR2 SASEGT. CDR3: CASSDLIQTDNSPLHF. The CDR3 DNA is TGTGCCAGCAGTGATTTAATTCAGACAGATAATTCACCCCTCCACTTT.

V usage is TRBV10-3 and J usage is TRBJ2-2; 7 nucleotides line up with TRBD1. This CDR3 contains 17 residues. V lost 3 bases, J lost 4 bases, and 11 bases stayed unmatched. Per the germline V gene, CDR1 is ENHRY and CDR2 is SYGVKD. CDR3 region: CAISDLGQVDFTGELFF. The CDR3, as DNA: TGTGCCATCAGTGACCTCGGACAGGTAGACTTCACCGGGGAGCTGTTTTTT.

Here the CDR3 DNA reads TGCGCCAGCAGCCCTACAGTCGCGCAAACTGAAGCTTTCTTT. Translation: CASSPTVAQTEAFF. The V and J genes are TRBV5-1 and TRBJ1-1; D not certain. Germline V CDR1 and CDR2: SGHRS, YFSETQ. With 4 bases removed from V and 5 bases from J, the gap between germline ends came to 15 bases. The CDR3 totals 14 residues.

This rearrangement joins TRBV5-1 to TRBJ1-1; D is perhaps TRBD1 (5 bases). The CDR3 is 16 amino acids. Per the germline V gene, CDR1 is SGHRS and CDR2 is YFSETQ. Trimming left V 0 bases short and J 1 base short, with 13 bases between. The CDR3 DNA sequence: TGCGCCAGCAGCTTGGAGCCCCCAGGGTCGAACACTGAAGCTTTCTTT. Its translation: CASSLEPPGSNTEAFF.

The J gene is TRBJ2-1, the V gene TRBV5-4, with 8 nucleotides matching TRBD2. With V trimmed by 0 bases and J by 11 bases, 7 bases remained unmatched. The CDR3 spans 14 residues. CDR1 and CDR2 (germline): SGHNT, YYREEE (reference sequence). CDR3 sequence: CASSLGGAGGQQFF. CDR3 nucleotides: TGTGCCAGCAGCTTGGGCGGTGCGGGGGGTCAGCAGTTCTTC.

The rearrangement links TRBV18 to TRBJ2-2; 7 nucleotides agree with TRBD1. V lost 5 bases, J lost 5 bases, and 8 bases stayed unmatched. The CDR3 contains 15 residues. Looked up from germline, CDR1 is KGHSH and CDR2 is LQKENI. This CDR3 is CASSTQTGATGELFF. The CDR3 coding sequence is TGTGCCAGCTCAACTCAAACAGGGGCGACCGGGGAGCTGTTTTTT.

This rearrangement joins TRBV4-3 to TRBJ2-1; 9 nucleotides align to TRBD2. CDR1 LGHNA and CDR2 YSLEER come from the germline V gene. This CDR3 is built from 17 residues. The V gene end was trimmed by 1 base and the J gene end by 5 bases; junction bases not matched to a gene: 9. The CDR3 sequence is CASSQGGGGGANNEQFF. The CDR3 coding sequence is TGCGCCAGCAGCCAAGGGGGCGGCGGGGGGGCAAACAATGAGCAGTTCTTC.

V and J are TRBV4-1 and TRBJ1-5; D perhaps matches TRBD1 (6 bases). V was cut by 0 bases and J by 6 bases, with 12 bases left in between. The CDR3 extends over 15 amino acids. Germline values: CDR1 MGHRA, CDR2 YSYEKL. The CDR3 is CASSQEGGGSQPQHF. Written as DNA, the CDR3 is TGCGCCAGCAGCCAAGAAGGGGGGGGCAGTCAGCCCCAGCATTTT.

The rearrangement joins TRBV10-3 to TRBJ1-5, with 9 bases aligning to TRBD1. The CDR3 sequence is 15 residues long. CDR1 is ENHRY, CDR2 SYGVKD, per germline. J gave up 11 bases and V 3 bases, and 11 bases lay outside the gene matches. The CDR3 loop is CAISDAGQGSGSQHF. Here the CDR3 DNA reads TGTGCCATCAGTGACGCGGGACAGGGCTCCGGGTCCCAGCATTTT.

The chain has TRBV10-3 and TRBJ1-3; D not certain. V lost 3 bases to trimming and J lost 0 bases, with 12 bases between them. Per the germline V gene, CDR1 is ENHRY and CDR2 is SYGVKD. The CDR3 totals 16 residues. This chain's CDR3 is CAISDGLTSSGNTIYF. In DNA, the CDR3 is TGTGCCATCAGTGACGGGTTAACGAGCTCTGGAAACACCATATATTTT.